This T cell receptor (beta chain) was documented in a study of T cells after yellow fever vaccination. Trimming left V 6 bases short and J 12 bases short, with 18 bases between. The CDR3 spans 13 residues. Germline CDR1 is WSHSY and CDR2 is SAAADI. A single record per CDR3 protein comes from TCRdb applying MiXCR to the 5' RACE reads. The sample has 450,000 to 550,000 distinct CDR3 sequences; around 21% are singletons. The sequence was collected from a man between 25 and 39 years old who received the YFV17D yellow fever vaccine. The chain couples TRBV10-2 to TRBJ2-1; weak D call: TRBD2 (6 bases). Sequencing used PBMCs, obtained 15 days after the yellow fever booster vaccination. CDR3 in DNA: TGCGCCAGCAGAGCGGGCGGATCGGTTGTGCAGTTCTTC. The encoded protein is CASRAGGSVVQFF.